The 26 T cell receptor beta chains below were found in one sample sequenced in a study of T-cell reconstitution after alpha-beta-depleted transplantation in children. Preparation of the TCRbeta library was carried out with unique molecular identifiers. Via MiXCR, TCRdb re-called the PCR reads, giving one row per CDR3 protein. The sample contains approximately 270,000 distinct CDR3 sequences, roughly 9.5% of which appear only once. The material was PBMCs from the stem cell graft donor, obtained from the stem cell graft. These receptors all come from a human donor who donated a stem cell graft to a child with SCID.

The chain uses TRBV2 and TRBJ2-5; a possible D gene is TRBD2 (6 bases). This CDR3 spans 13 amino acids. Trimming removed 7 bases from V and 2 bases from J, with 11 bases in between. Per germline, CDR1 SNHLY and CDR2 FYNNEI. CDR3 in amino acids: CASNGGRQETQYF. The CDR3 DNA reads TGTGCCAGCAATGGGGGGAGGCAAGAGACCCAGTACTTC.

The rearrangement uses TRBV3-1 and TRBJ2-7; 10 bases are shared with TRBD1. Germline values: CDR1 LGHDT, CDR2 YNNKEL (reference sequence). Trimming removed 1 base from V and 5 bases from J; junction bases left unmatched: 8. The CDR3 is made up of 16 amino acids. The CDR3 sequence: CASSQGPGQGRHEQYF. CDR3 bases: TGTGCCAGCAGCCAAGGACCGGGACAGGGGCGACACGAGCAGTACTTC.

The V gene is TRBV12-3 or TRBV12-4, the J gene TRBJ1-5; D unresolved. The length of the CDR3 is 14 residues. V lost 8 bases and J 7 bases, leaving 18 bases between the germline ends. DNA of the CDR3: TGTGCCAGCGTCCAGTGGGGTCCAAGCCAGCCCCAGCATTTT. Residues: CASVQWGPSQPQHF.

This clonotype was counted a few times. This chain links TRBV6-1 with TRBJ2-4, with 7 bases fitting TRBD2. Losses at the gene ends were 6 bases for V and 1 base for J; bases not matched to a gene: 6. There are 15 residues in the CDR3. Germline values: CDR1 MNHNS, CDR2 SASEGT. CDR3 loop: CASSQRGIAKNIQYF. In DNA form, the CDR3 reads TGTGCCAGCAGCCAGCGGGGTATTGCCAAAAACATTCAGTACTTC.

This chain links TRBV7-8 with TRBJ2-3; no reliable D call. Germline-derived CDR1 and CDR2 are SGHVS and FQNEAQ. CDR3 length: 15 amino acids. V gave up 3 bases and J gave up 0 bases, with 10 bases separating them. The chain's CDR3 is CASSFGARSTDTQYF. The CDR3 DNA reads TGTGCCAGCAGCTTTGGAGCTCGTAGCACAGATACGCAGTATTTT. Full variable domain (rest looked up from reference TRBV7-8 and TRBJ2-3): GAGVSQSPRYKVAKRGQDVALRCDPISGHVSLFWYQQALGQGPEFLTYFQNEAQLDKSGLPSDRFFAERPEGSVSTLKIQRTQQEDSAVYLCASSFGARSTDTQYFGPGTRLTVL.

This clonotype was observed many times. The chain combines TRBV20-1 with TRBJ2-7; no reliable D call. The CDR3 is 11 amino acids. Per germline, CDR1 DFQATT and CDR2 SNEGSKA (reference sequence). Trimming took off 3 bases at V and 5 bases at J, with 8 bases between the two ends. This CDR3 reads CSASTNHEQYF. The CDR3 nucleotides read TGCAGTGCTAGTACCAACCACGAGCAGTACTTC.

This clonotype was seen many times. This rearrangement joins TRBV27 to TRBJ1-6; tentative D call: TRBD1 (6 bases). Germline V lookup: CDR1 MNHEY, CDR2 SMNVEV (reference sequence). The V and J ends lost 5 bases and 1 base respectively, with 15 bases between them. The length of the CDR3 is 17 residues. This CDR3 is CASSEGGSRSYNSPLHF. As DNA, the CDR3 is TGTGCCAGCAGTGAGGGGGGATCCAGGTCCTATAATTCACCCCTCCACTTT.

This clonotype was recorded at least ten times. The CDR3 spells CASSLVPSGPQETQYF. The CDR3 DNA follows: TGTGCCAGCAGCCTAGTACCCAGTGGACCCCAAGAGACCCAGTACTTC. J is TRBJ2-5 and V is TRBV11-2; D is unresolved. The CDR3 has 16 residues. Germline V CDR1 and CDR2: SGHAT, FQNNGV. V dropped 5 bases and J dropped 1 base, with 17 bases sitting between them.

This clonotype was seen at least ten times. V gene TRBV18 combines with J gene TRBJ2-5, with a weak D call TRBD2 (5 bases). The germline V gene has CDR1 KGHSH and CDR2 LQKENI. This CDR3 has 11 amino acids. The V gene lost 8 bases and the J gene lost 2 bases, with 6 bases spanning the gap. In nucleotides, the CDR3 is TGTGCCAGCAGCGGTCAAGAGACCCAGTACTTC. It yields the protein CASSGQETQYF. Full variable domain (remainder filled in from reference TRBV18 and TRBJ2-5): NAGVMQNPRHLVRRRGQEARLRCSPMKGHSHVYWYRQLPEEGLKFMVYLQKENIIDESGMPKERFSAEFPKEGPSILRIQQVVRGDSAAYFCASSGQETQYFGPGTRLLVL.

The chain links TRBV7-9 to TRBJ2-3; a weak D match, TRBD1 (6 bases). The CDR3 is 14 amino acids. V was trimmed by 4 bases and J by 4 bases, leaving 12 bases between them. Germline V gene lookup returns CDR1 SEHNR and CDR2 FQNEAQ (reference sequence). CDR3 nucleotide sequence: TGTGCCAGCAGCTCCACGGACAGCCCAGATACGCAGTATTTT. Translating gives CASSSTDSPDTQYF.

This clonotype appeared a few times. CDR3 in DNA: TGTGCCAGCATCATAGGGTTGGGCGACGTCGGTGGCTACACCTTC. Translation: CASIIGLGDVGGYTF. The chain links TRBV28 to TRBJ1-2; D remains unclear. The CDR3 runs 15 residues. CDR1 and CDR2 from the germline V gene are MDHEN and SYDVKM. V was clipped by 7 bases and J by 7 bases, with 22 bases between them.

This clonotype was seen repeatedly, ten times or more. The chain is built from TRBV19 and TRBJ1-5; D is unclear. Germline V CDR1 and CDR2: LNHDA, SQIVND (reference sequence). The CDR3 runs to 11 residues. V was shortened by 10 bases and J by 9 bases, with 13 bases between the two germline ends. For the CDR3, the DNA is TGTGCCACCGCTCACCACGGGCCCCAGCATTTT. Protein: CATAHHGPQHF.

This clonotype was seen many times. V usage is TRBV20-1 and J usage is TRBJ2-7; D remains unclear. CDR3 length: 12 residues. Trimming pared 0 bases from V and 5 bases from J, leaving 8 bases between. Germline V lookup: CDR1 DFQATT, CDR2 SNEGSKA (reference sequence). In DNA, the CDR3 is TGCAGTGCTAGAGATACCAGGCACGAGCAGTACTTC. This translates into CSARDTRHEQYF.

A few counts support this clonotype. The chain has TRBV6-1 and TRBJ2-7; possible D gene TRBD1, 5 bases. V was clipped by 6 bases and J by 0 bases, with 21 bases between them. CDR1 and CDR2 (germline): MNHNS, SASEGT. CDR3 size: 17 residues. This CDR3 is CASSPYLGVGPSYEQYF. The DNA for the CDR3 is TGTGCCAGCAGCCCCTATCTAGGGGTGGGTCCCTCCTACGAGCAGTACTTC.

This clonotype was seen only a few times. The rearrangement joins TRBV6-1 to TRBJ2-3; TRBD2 matches at 7 bases. The germline CDR1 and CDR2 sequences are MNHNS and SASEGT. The length of the CDR3 is 15 residues. V shed 6 bases, J shed 0 bases, and the junction held 6 bases outside the gene matches. The CDR3 sequence is CASSRGGASTDTQYF. CDR3 bases: TGTGCCAGCAGCCGCGGGGGAGCTAGCACAGATACGCAGTATTTT.

V gene TRBV12-3 or TRBV12-4 combines with J gene TRBJ1-1; TRBD1 agrees at 7 bases. Trimming cost V 3 bases and J 4 bases; bases outside gene matches: 5. This CDR3 is 14 amino acids long. CDR3 DNA sequence: TGTGCCAGCAGTTTCACCCGGGACAGCACTGAAGCTTTCTTT. This sequence encodes CASSFTRDSTEAFF.

This clonotype showed up just a few times. The rearrangement links TRBV20-1 to TRBJ2-7; D is unclear. The CDR3 sequence is 11 residues long. The V end was cut by 6 bases, the J end by 6 bases, with 12 bases between. From germline, CDR1 is DFQATT and CDR2 SNEGSKA (reference sequence). The CDR3 region is CSAGPRGEQYF. The CDR3 DNA reads as TGCAGTGCAGGGCCTCGAGGCGAGCAGTACTTC.

The V gene is TRBV10-3, the J gene TRBJ1-1, with TRBD1 matching 8 bases. This CDR3 has 12 amino acids. Germline V gene lookup returns CDR1 ENHRY and CDR2 SYGVKD. The V and J ends lost 9 bases and 3 bases, in that order; junction bases with no gene match: 3. In nucleotides, the CDR3 is TGTGCCATACAGGGGGTGGACACTGAAGCTTTCTTT. It yields the protein CAIQGVDTEAFF.

The V gene is TRBV12-3 or TRBV12-4, the J gene TRBJ2-5; 8 bases line up with TRBD1. Losses at the gene ends were 4 bases for V and 5 bases for J; bases not matched to a gene: 6. The CDR3 contains 14 residues. The CDR3 sequence is CASSSSDRAETQYF. Here the CDR3 DNA reads TGTGCCAGCAGTTCCTCGGACAGGGCGGAGACCCAGTACTTC.

In this sample, this clonotype turned up a few times. The chain joins TRBV7-3 to TRBJ2-2; D gene ambiguous. The germline V gene encodes CDR1 SGHTA and CDR2 FQGTGA. The length of the CDR3 is 13 residues. Deletions cut 8 bases from V and 3 bases from J, with 10 bases between. CDR3 loop: CASGWEDTGELFF. The DNA of the CDR3 is TGTGCCAGCGGCTGGGAAGACACCGGGGAGCTGTTTTTT.

This clonotype was seen more than once but under ten times. V and J are TRBV2 and TRBJ2-7; 7 nucleotides agree with TRBD1. This CDR3 has 16 residues. Trimming at V came to 4 bases and at J to 5 bases, leaving 14 bases not matched to a gene. The V gene's germline CDR1 is SNHLY and CDR2 FYNNEI. CDR3 sequence (DNA): TGTGCCAGCAGTGTCGACAGGGAAAGGGTCGGGGACGAGCAGTACTTC. Amino acid sequence: CASSVDRERVGDEQYF.

This clonotype has just a few counts. This chain links TRBV4-1 with TRBJ2-7; possible D gene TRBD2, 5 bases. The CDR3 has 15 residues. Deletions cut 4 bases from V and 0 bases from J, with 13 bases between. CDR1 and CDR2 from the germline V gene are MGHRA and YSYEKL. The DNA of the CDR3 is TGCGCCAGCAGCCCATCCCGGGGAAGCTCCTACGAGCAGTACTTC. This sequence encodes CASSPSRGSSYEQYF.

V and J are TRBV29-1 and TRBJ2-2; weak D call: TRBD1 (5 bases). CDR1 and CDR2 (germline): SQVTM, ANQGSEA. Trimming left V 8 bases short and J 7 bases short, with 14 bases between. The CDR3 loop spans 12 amino acids. CDR3 residues: CSSLGPGGELFF. The CDR3 nucleotides are TGCAGCTCTTTGGGGCCGGGCGGGGAGCTGTTTTTT.

This clonotype was observed a handful of times. The chain combines TRBV15 with TRBJ2-2; D may correspond to TRBD1 or TRBD2 (5 bases each). Trimming removed 0 bases from V and 4 bases from J, with 15 bases in between. Per germline, CDR1 LNHNV and CDR2 YYDKDF (reference sequence). This CDR3 spans 17 amino acids. The DNA of the CDR3 is TGTGCCACCAGCAGAGATCATGGGGGTTTTGCCACCGGGGAGCTGTTTTTT. Translation gives CATSRDHGGFATGELFF.

This clonotype occurred many times. The rearrangement links TRBV20-1 to TRBJ1-2, with 10 bases lining up with TRBD1. The CDR3 is 14 amino acids. Unmatched junction bases numbered 11, after V lost 6 bases and J lost 7 bases. CDR1 and CDR2 (germline): DFQATT, SNEGSKA (reference sequence). The CDR3 sequence is CSATVGQGRAGYTF. The CDR3 nucleotides read TGCAGTGCCACTGTGGGACAGGGGCGGGCTGGCTACACCTTC.

This sequence joins TRBV20-1 and TRBJ2-3, with D hard to call. V was clipped by 3 bases and J by 0 bases, with 7 bases between them. Germline V gene data show CDR1 as DFQATT and CDR2 as SNEGSKA (reference sequence). The CDR3 runs 13 residues. The CDR3 here is CSARETSTDTQYF. In nucleotides, the CDR3 is TGCAGTGCTAGGGAAACTAGCACAGATACGCAGTATTTT.